The 17 T cell receptor beta chains given below trace back to one sample, sequenced in a study of cytomegalovirus exposure and HLA in healthy donors. The PCR made use of 60 Vbeta and 13 Jbeta primers. Clones were sequenced by immunoSEQ multiplex PCR, and TCRdb holds only the in-frame ones, with some missing. This table has about 200,000 clones, roughly 77% appearing once. Sample: PBMCs. These receptors were obtained from a male donor in good health and CMV-seropositive.

The rearrangement uses TRBV7-9 and TRBJ1-2; 12 bases match TRBD1. The trim removed 6 bases at V and 7 bases at J, leaving 9 bases unmatched. Germline V gene sequence: CDR1 SEHNR, CDR2 FQNEAQ (reference sequence). The CDR3 spans 15 residues. The CDR3 protein is CASSSRDRGLGGYTF. Here the CDR3 DNA reads TGTGCCAGCAGTTCTCGGGACAGGGGGCTCGGTGGCTACACCTTC.

The CDR3 region is CASSLQPGQGAISPLHF. As DNA, the CDR3 is TGTGCCAGCAGTTTGCAACCCGGACAGGGGGCGATTTCACCCCTCCACTTT. The chain uses TRBV2 and TRBJ1-6; TRBD1 aligns across 11 bases. The V gene's germline CDR1 is SNHLY and CDR2 FYNNEI. The CDR3 sequence is 17 residues long. V was clipped by 5 bases and J by 9 bases; unmatched bases: 12.

The chain links TRBV7-9 to TRBJ1-1, with D unresolved. The CDR3 extends over 13 amino acids. Trimming cost V 4 bases and J 1 base, with 7 bases left between them. The germline V gene encodes CDR1 SEHNR and CDR2 FQNEAQ (reference sequence). The CDR3 nucleotides are TGTGCCAGCAGCTCTCACAAGAACACTGAAGCTTTCTTT. Translating it yields CASSSHKNTEAFF.

J is TRBJ2-5 and V is TRBV5-8, with 13 bases that match TRBD2. V dropped 3 bases and J dropped 3; count of bases not matched to a gene: 2. This CDR3 region has 15 residues. Germline V lookup: CDR1 SGHTS, CDR2 YDEGEE. Here the CDR3 DNA reads TGTGCCAGCAGCTCCGGGACTAGCGGGGAAGAGACCCAGTACTTC. It codes for CASSSGTSGEETQYF.

This sequence joins TRBV7-8 and TRBJ2-5, with D possibly matching TRBD1 (6 bases). Germline CDR1 SGHVS, CDR2 FQNEAQ. Trimming stripped 6 bases from V and 3 bases from J, with 23 bases between. This CDR3 is built from 17 residues. DNA of the CDR3: TGTGCCAGCAGTTCGTCGATTAGGGGGACAAATAAAGAGACCCAGTACTTC. Translating gives CASSSSIRGTNKETQYF.

This chain uses TRBV4-3 with TRBJ1-1; a possible D gene is TRBD1 (5 bases). Germline V gene data show CDR1 as LGHNA and CDR2 as YSLEER. Trimming removed 0 bases from V and 8 bases from J, with 10 bases in between. CDR3 size: 13 residues. In nucleotides, the CDR3 is TGCGCCAGCAGCCAAGATGTAGGGGCGGAAGCTTTCTTT. It encodes CASSQDVGAEAFF.

This chain connects TRBV27 to TRBJ1-3, with D hard to call. CDR1 is MNHEY and CDR2 is SMNVEV in the germline V gene (reference sequence). The CDR3 covers 15 residues. With 6 bases removed from V and 0 bases from J, the gap between germline ends came to 12 bases. CDR3 amino acids: CASSSIPSSGNTIYF. CDR3 DNA sequence: TGTGCCAGCAGCTCTATCCCGAGCTCTGGAAACACCATATATTTT.

V usage is TRBV7-2 and J usage is TRBJ2-1; D possibly corresponds to TRBD1 (5 bases). The V end was cut by 0 bases, the J end by 5 bases, with 11 bases between. The germline gives CDR1 SGHTA, CDR2 FQGNSA. CDR3 length: 15 amino acids. CDR3 in DNA: TGTGCCAGCAGCTTAGCGCGACGGACAAACAATGAGCAGTTCTTC. Amino acid sequence: CASSLARRTNNEQFF.

The chain has TRBV7-9 and TRBJ2-1; 7 bases map to TRBD2. V shed 1 base and J 7 bases; nucleotides not matched to a gene: 4. Germline values: CDR1 SEHNR, CDR2 FQNEAQ (reference sequence). The CDR3 has 14 amino acids. As DNA, the CDR3 is TGTGCCAGCAGCTTAGGACTAGCAGGAAATGAGCAGTTCTTC. Translating it yields CASSLGLAGNEQFF.

This chain uses TRBV28 with TRBJ1-4, with D possibly being TRBD1 (6 bases). The CDR3 totals 14 residues. Trimming stripped 3 bases from V and 3 bases from J, with 8 bases between. Per the germline V gene, CDR1 is MDHEN and CDR2 is SYDVKM. The CDR3 reads CASSFWGPNEKLFF. The CDR3 nucleotides read TGTGCCAGCAGTTTTTGGGGGCCTAATGAAAAACTGTTTTTT.

The chain employs TRBV4-3 and TRBJ1-5; D gene unclear. The CDR3 contains 15 residues. Germline V lookup: CDR1 LGHNA, CDR2 YSLEER. Trimming took 0 bases from V and 0 from J, leaving 6 bases between them. The CDR3 reads CASSQDGDSNQPQHF. The CDR3 DNA is TGCGCCAGCAGCCAAGACGGGGATAGCAATCAGCCCCAGCATTTT.

The chain links TRBV27 to TRBJ2-3; weak D call: TRBD1 (7 bases). V was clipped by 3 bases and J by 7 bases, with 14 bases between them. Germline V gene lookup returns CDR1 MNHEY and CDR2 SMNVEV (reference sequence). The CDR3 runs 14 residues. For the CDR3, the DNA is TGTGCCAGCAGTTTCCGCGGGACAGACAATACGCAGTATTTT. It yields the protein CASSFRGTDNTQYF.

The count of this clone is one. V usage is TRBV6-5 and J usage is TRBJ2-2; 7 positions agree with TRBD1. After removal of 6 bases from V and 1 base from J, the junction contained 2 bases not matched to a gene. There are 14 residues in the CDR3. Germline loops: CDR1 MNHEY, CDR2 SVGAGI. CDR3 in DNA: TGTGCCAGCAGGAGGACAGGGAACACCGGGGAGCTGTTTTTT. It translates to CASRRTGNTGELFF.

The V gene is TRBV7-2, the J gene TRBJ2-1, with 8 bases matching TRBD1. This CDR3 has 16 amino acids. V dropped 3 bases and J dropped 0; count of bases not matched to a gene: 4. The germline V gene has CDR1 SGHTA and CDR2 FQGNSA. CDR3 in amino acids: CASSFAGTGSYNEQFF. In DNA, the CDR3 is TGTGCCAGCAGCTTTGCCGGGACAGGCTCCTACAATGAGCAGTTCTTC. The full variable domain, in which reference TRBV7-2 and TRBJ2-1 provide the parts outside the CDR3, is GAGVSQSPSNKVTEKGKDVELRCDPISGHTALYWYRQSLGQGLEFLIYFQGNSAPDKSGLPSDRFSAERTGGSVSTLTIQRTQQEDSAVYLCASSFAGTGSYNEQFFGPGTRLTVL.

The chain carries TRBV28 and TRBJ2-7; D is unresolved. The germline V gene has CDR1 MDHEN and CDR2 SYDVKM. There are 12 residues in the CDR3. V shed 8 bases and J shed 1 base, with 9 bases lying between them. In DNA, the CDR3 is TGTGCCAGCGGCCCCTTTTCCTACGAGCAGTACTTC. It specifies CASGPFSYEQYF.

This chain uses TRBV7-2 with TRBJ1-2; tentative D call: TRBD1 (6 bases). Germline CDR1 SGHTA, CDR2 FQGNSA. The CDR3 has 15 residues. V lost 0 bases and J lost 4, with 12 bases in between. CDR3 coding DNA: TGTGCCAGCAGCTTAGCGCGCTCCAGGGGCTATGGCTACACCTTC. This sequence encodes CASSLARSRGYGYTF.

CDR3 DNA sequence: TGCAGCGTTGATATACAGGGGATTGGCAATGAGCAGTTCTTC. Translated: CSVDIQGIGNEQFF. The rearrangement uses TRBV29-1 and TRBJ2-1, with TRBD1 matching 7 bases. The CDR3 has 14 amino acids. CDR1 and CDR2 from the germline V gene are SQVTM and ANQGSEA. V lost 3 bases and J lost 6; bases outside the gene matches: 8.